This T cell receptor (beta chain) was recorded in a study of CD4 T cells in relation to SARS-CoV-2 and coronaviruses. J gave up 4 bases and V 4 bases, and 9 bases lay outside the gene matches. There are 15 residues in the CDR3. CDR1 and CDR2 (germline): SGHTA, FQGNSA. Regarding this clone: As yet, its antigen is unknown.

Unexposed donor CD4+ T cells date from 2011-2018, before the COVID-19 pandemic. Findings of the study overall: Approximately 65% of donors had memory CD4+ clonotypes crossrecognizing SARS-CoV-2 and common cold coronavirus spike.

TCRdb's table, derived via immunoSEQ multiplex PCR, lists solely in-frame clones and lacks some. The table records about 65,000 clones, around 86% of them present only once. This TCR was sampled from a human donor in good health. The rearrangement links TRBV7-2 to TRBJ2-5; 7 positions agree with TRBD2. Sequenced input: memory CD4+ T cells from PBMCs. The CDR3, as DNA: TGTGCCAGCAGCTACCTTCGGGAGGCGGGAGAGACCCAGTACTTC. It is translated as CASSYLREAGETQYF. Supplemented by reference TRBV7-2 and TRBJ2-5, the full variable domain reads GAGVSQSPSNKVTEKGKDVELRCDPISGHTALYWYRQSLGQGLEFLIYFQGNSAPDKSGLPSDRFSAERTGGSVSTLTIQRTQQEDSAVYLCASSYLREAGETQYFGPGTRLLVL.